The sequence of this T cell receptor beta chain was determined in a study of control samples from healthy donors and cancer patients. Per the germline V gene, CDR1 is LGHDT and CDR2 is YNNKEL (reference sequence). V was pared by 1 base and J by 0 bases, with 7 bases between. This CDR3 region has 15 residues. Repertoires were generated with immunoSEQ multiplex PCR, while TCRdb's copy carries only in-frame clones and drops some. The top ten clones hold around 6.4% of a sample with about 410,000 clones, around 90% of them seen once. This clonotype was obtained from a man aged 35 to 55 with head and neck cancer. The chain uses TRBV3-1 (or the pseudogene TRBV3-2) and TRBJ1-5; D not certain. Material: PBMCs. The DNA of the CDR3 is TGTGCCAGCAGCCAAGCGCCCAATAGCAATCAGCCCCAGCATTTT. As protein: CASSQAPNSNQPQHF.